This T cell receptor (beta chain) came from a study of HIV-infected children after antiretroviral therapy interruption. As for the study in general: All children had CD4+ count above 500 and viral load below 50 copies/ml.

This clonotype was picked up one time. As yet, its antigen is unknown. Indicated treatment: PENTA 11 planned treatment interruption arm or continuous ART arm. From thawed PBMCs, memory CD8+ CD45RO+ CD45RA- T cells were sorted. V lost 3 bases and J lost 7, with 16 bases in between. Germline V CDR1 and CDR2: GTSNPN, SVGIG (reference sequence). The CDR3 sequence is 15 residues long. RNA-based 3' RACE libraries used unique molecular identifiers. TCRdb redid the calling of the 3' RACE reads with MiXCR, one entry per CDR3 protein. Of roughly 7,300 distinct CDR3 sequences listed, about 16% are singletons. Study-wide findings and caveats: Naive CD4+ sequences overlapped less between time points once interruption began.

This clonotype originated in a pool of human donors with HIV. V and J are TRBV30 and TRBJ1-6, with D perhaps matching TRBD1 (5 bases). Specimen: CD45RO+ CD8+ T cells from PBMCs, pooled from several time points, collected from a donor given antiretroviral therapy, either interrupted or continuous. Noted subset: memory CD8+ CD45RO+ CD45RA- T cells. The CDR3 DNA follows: TGTGCCTGGAGAGGGGAGACCCGGCTAAATTCACCCCTCCACTTT. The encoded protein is CAWRGETRLNSPLHF.